Listed below are T cell receptor beta chains from one sample, sequenced in a study of CD4 T cells in relation to SARS-CoV-2 and coronaviruses. Antigen specificity for these receptors is unknown. The repertoire was sequenced with immunoSEQ multiplex PCR; TCRdb's copy has only in-frame clones and lacks some. The sample has tens of thousands of clones; 65% to 80% are singletons. What was sequenced was CD4+ T cells from PBMCs, cultured in vitro. These receptors were obtained from a human donor in good health. CDR3s include the opening cysteine and the closing phenylalanine or tryptophan. The D gene is left open where the match is weak. Expanded clones are given a class, and other clones once, few, many or no size at all.

NA	NA	TRBV5-1	TRBJ1-2	TGCGCCAGCAGCAGTGGACGGAACTCTAACTATGGCTACACCTTC	CASSSGRNSNYGYTF
NA	TRBD1	TRBV5-1	TRBJ2-7	TGCGCCAGCAGCGAGAACCGGGACAGAGGTCGCGAGCAGTACTTC	CASSENRDRGREQYF
NA	NA	TRBV6-1	TRBJ1-5	TGTGCCAGCAGTGAAGCTGTCGTGTGGGGCAATCAGCCCCAGCATTTT	CASSEAVVWGNQPQHF
NA	TRBD2	TRBV4-1	TRBJ2-1	TGCGCCAGCAGCCCGGGACTAGCGACCTACAATGAGCAGTTCTTC	CASSPGLATYNEQFF
NA	NA	TRBV6-4	TRBJ2-1	TGTGCCAGGAATACCGCCTACAATGAGCAGTTCTTC	CARNTAYNEQFF
NA	TRBD1	TRBV6-5	TRBJ1-1	TGTGCCAGCAGGTCCGGGACAGGGGCTAACACTGAAGCTTTCTTT	CASRSGTGANTEAFF
NA	TRBD2	TRBV5-1	TRBJ2-7	TGCGCCAGTAGCAAACTAGCGGGAGATTACGAGCAGTACTTC	CASSKLAGDYEQYF
once	TRBD1	TRBV2	TRBJ2-3	TGTGCCGTACGACAGGGCGAGAATACGCAGTATTTT	CAVRQGENTQYF
NA	TRBD1	TRBV27	TRBJ1-2	TGTGCCAGCCGGGACAGGGTCTATGGCTACACCTTC	CASRDRVYGYTF
NA	NA	TRBV9	TRBJ2-2	TGTGCCAGCAGCGCCCAACTTAGCGGAAACACCGGGGAGCTGTTTTTT	CASSAQLSGNTGELFF
once	TRBD1	TRBV12-3/TRBV12-4	TRBJ1-3	TGTGCCAGTGGACAGGGTTTTAACACCATATATTTT	CASGQGFNTIYF
NA	NA	TRBV6-4	TRBJ2-6	TGTGCCAGGGGAATAGCGGAGGGAGCTACCTCTGGGGCCAACGTCCTGACTTTC	CARGIAEGATSGANVLTF
NA	TRBD2	TRBV19	TRBJ2-7	TGTGCCAGTAGTATTCGAGGGAGGGGCGCCAGAATCGAGCAGTACTTC	CASSIRGRGARIEQYF
NA	NA	TRBV28	TRBJ1-5	TGTGCCAGCAGTCGGTCCCCGCAGTTTAGTAATCAGCCCCAGCATTTT	CASSRSPQFSNQPQHF
NA	NA	TRBV18	TRBJ2-1	TGTGCCAGCTCACCGAACAGCGAGCAGTTCTTC	CASSPNSEQFF